The clone carrying this T cell receptor beta chain was found once. This sample is drawn from a study of CD8 T cells in Susac syndrome. Trimming stripped 2 bases from V and 4 bases from J, with 18 bases between. Germline-derived CDR1 and CDR2 are SGHAT and FQNNGV. The length of the CDR3 is 17 residues. cDNA came from roughly 0.53 to 1 ug RNA primed by random hexamers. It was immunoSEQ multiplex PCR that amplified TCR beta CDR3 across 54 Vbeta and 13 Jbeta. TCRdb re-derived calls from the immunoSEQ multiplex PCR reads in MiXCR, one entry per CDR3 protein. Of 150,000 to 200,000 distinct CDR3 sequences listed, around 95% were seen once; the top ten hold less than 0.2%.

The J gene is TRBJ2-1, the V gene TRBV11-2, with D perhaps matching TRBD1 (6 bases). The TCR originated in a human donor with multiple sclerosis. Sequencing input: CD8+ T cells from PBMCs. For the CDR3, the DNA is TGTGCCAGCAGCTTATCAACCGGGACACCTAATTACAATGAGCAGTTCTTC. This encodes CASSLSTGTPNYNEQFF. Full variable domain (remainder filled in from reference TRBV11-2 and TRBJ2-1): EAGVAQSPRYKIIEKRQSVAFWCNPISGHATLYWYQQILGQGPKLLIQFQNNGVVDDSQLPKDRFSAERLKGVDSTLKIQPAKLEDSAVYLCASSLSTGTPNYNEQFFGPGTRLTVL.